The source of this T cell receptor beta chain is a study of T-cell memory formation after mild COVID-19. TCRdb re-analysed the 5' RACE reads in MiXCR, keeping a single row per CDR3 protein. The table records 89,000 or so distinct CDR3 sequences, roughly 12% of them present only once. This clonotype was observed a handful of times. The CDR3 covers 15 residues. V lost 1 base, J lost 9 bases, and 15 bases lay in between. Looked up from germline, CDR1 is LGHNA and CDR2 is YSLEER. The TCR comes from a man younger than 35 who had mild COVID-19 (a few samples of this study predate the infection). Cell type and time point are not known. Sequenced input: PBMCs or a T cell subset sorted from them (not recorded which). This rearrangement joins TRBV4-3 to TRBJ2-2; perhaps D is TRBD1 or TRBD2 (5 bases each). The CDR3 bases are TGCGCCAGCAGCCAAGCCTTTTGGGGGTCCCGGGAGCTGTTTTTT. Translated: CASSQAFWGSRELFF.